This TCR beta chain was identified in a study of blood T cells in healthy people across ages. This clonotype was detected only a few times. What it binds is not known. Each sample gave at least 6 million isolated PBMCs. General study findings and limits: Long-lived donors exceeded aged donors in naive CD4+ cells and diversity.

Sample-barcoded 5' priming and a J-beta primer mix drove a second PCR of about 6 to 12 cycles. TCRdb redid the calling of the 5' RACE reads with MiXCR, one entry per CDR3 protein. Of over a million distinct CDR3 sequences detected, approximately 38% appear once; the ten largest clones hold approximately 7.9%. The CDR3 has 14 residues. Germline V CDR1 and CDR2: SEHNR, FQNEAQ (reference sequence). V was trimmed by 5 bases and J by 2 bases, leaving 11 bases between them. The V and J genes are TRBV7-9 and TRBJ2-3, with D unclear. This TCR came from a woman in her late teens or twenties in good health. Sequenced: blood. The CDR3 sequence is CASSPRVNTDTQYF. CDR3 nucleotides: TGTGCCAGCAGCCCCCGTGTCAACACAGATACGCAGTATTTT.